What follows are 10 T cell receptor beta chains derived from one specimen sequenced in a study of vaccination and CD4 T cells after COVID-19. Their antigens are not known. The treatment is: approximately 10-day PBMC culture with coronavirus spike peptide pools or control peptides (ViraFEST assay). The study sequenced cultured CD4+ T cell DNA using the Oncomine TCR Beta short-read assay. TCRdb reanalysed the PCR reads using MiXCR and keeps one entry per CDR3 protein. The sample consists of some 15,000 distinct CDR3 sequences, just over 55% of them appearing once. The material sequenced was CD4+ T cells from blood, cultured in vitro. The source of these receptors is a human donor who had recovered from COVID-19.

The chain carries TRBV15 and TRBJ1-1; no clear D. V gave up 5 bases and J gave up 1 base, with 14 bases separating them. Germline CDR1 LNHNV, CDR2 YYDKDF (reference sequence). The CDR3 runs 15 residues. CDR3 nucleotides: TGTGCCACCAGCCCCCGCCCCTCGCGGAACACTGAAGCTTTCTTT. Translated: CATSPRPSRNTEAFF. Using reference TRBV15 and TRBJ1-1 for the parts outside the CDR3, the full variable domain is DAMVIQNPRYQVTQFGKPVTLSCSQTLNHNVMYWYQQKSSQAPKLLFHYYDKDFNNEADTPDNFQSRRPNTSFCFLDIRSPGLGDTAMYLCATSPRPSRNTEAFFGQGTRLTVV.

About this clonotype itself: A much larger clone differs from this one at a single base, so this may be a read error. The rearrangement joins TRBV12-3 or TRBV12-4 to TRBJ1-2, with D uncertain. The CDR3 totals 11 residues. The ends were cut back, 4 bases at V and 10 bases at J, with 10 bases in the middle. The CDR3 DNA follows: TGTGCCAGCAGTTCCCTTGGCGACTACACCTTC. This sequence encodes CASSSLGDYTF.

The chain carries TRBV30 and TRBJ2-5, with D perhaps TRBD2 (6 bases). CDR3 length: 13 residues. Trimming pared 2 bases from V and 2 bases from J, leaving 9 bases between. CDR1 and CDR2 from the germline V gene are GTSNPN and SVGIG (reference sequence). The CDR3 coding sequence is TGTGCCTGGAGTACGACTAGACAAGAGACCCAGTACTTC. Protein: CAWSTTRQETQYF.

This clonotype was picked up a small number of times. This chain uses TRBV6-1 with TRBJ2-7; possibly TRBD2 for D (6 bases). V gave up 5 bases and J gave up 6 bases, with 17 bases separating them. CDR1 is MNHNS and CDR2 is SASEGT in the germline V gene. The CDR3 runs to 14 residues. Here the CDR3 DNA reads TGTGCCAGCAGTCGGGGACTTAGCTCTGGCGAGCAGTACTTC. It specifies CASSRGLSSGEQYF.

V usage is TRBV5-1 and J usage is TRBJ2-7; no reliable D call. This CDR3 is built from 11 residues. The germline V gene has CDR1 SGHRS and CDR2 YFSETQ. The V end was cut by 7 bases, the J end by 3 bases, with 8 bases between. The CDR3 DNA is TGCGCCAGCGGAGTCGGCTACGAGCAGTACTTC. This codes for CASGVGYEQYF.

By share, this clonotype counts as medium-sized. The chain uses TRBV18 and TRBJ2-7, with 7 positions matching TRBD2. V dropped 4 bases and J dropped 5; count of bases not matched to a gene: 14. CDR3 length: 16 amino acids. CDR1 and CDR2 from the germline V gene are KGHSH and LQKENI. The CDR3 DNA sequence: TGTGCCAGCTCACTAACAACGGTCCGGGGGGTGCACGAGCAGTACTTC. Translation gives CASSLTTVRGVHEQYF.

The V call is TRBV20-1, the J call TRBJ2-1; tentatively, D is TRBD2 (6 bases). The CDR3 sequence is 14 residues long. The germline CDR1 and CDR2 sequences are DFQATT and SNEGSKA (reference sequence). V was clipped by 3 bases and J by 6 bases, with 15 bases between them. CDR3 residues: CSARRTIIPNEQFF. The CDR3, as DNA: TGCAGTGCTAGGAGGACTATTATCCCCAATGAGCAGTTCTTC.

The chain recombines TRBV5-4 with TRBJ2-1, with TRBD1 as a possible D gene (6 bases). Deletions cut 4 bases from V and 2 bases from J, with 13 bases between. This CDR3 is 15 amino acids long. The germline gives CDR1 SGHNT, CDR2 YYREEE (reference sequence). DNA for the CDR3: TGTGCCAGCAGCCCCAGGGGCGGACCCTACAATGAGCAGTTCTTC. This sequence encodes CASSPRGGPYNEQFF.

The rearrangement joins TRBV9 to TRBJ1-1; D remains ambiguous. V lost 4 bases and J 2 bases, leaving 9 bases between the germline ends. Germline V gene lookup returns CDR1 SGDLS and CDR2 YYNGEE. CDR3 length: 13 amino acids. CDR3 protein: CASSPDPNTEAFF. The CDR3 region has the DNA TGTGCCAGCAGCCCGGACCCAAACACTGAAGCTTTCTTT.

V is TRBV7-3 and J is TRBJ2-3; D unresolved. Trimming cost V 5 bases and J 0 bases, with 12 bases left between them. CDR1 and CDR2 (germline): SGHTA, FQGTGA. The CDR3 is 15 amino acids. The chain's CDR3 is CASSHNLGSTDTQYF. Written as DNA, the CDR3 is TGTGCCAGCAGCCATAACCTAGGGAGCACAGATACGCAGTATTTT.